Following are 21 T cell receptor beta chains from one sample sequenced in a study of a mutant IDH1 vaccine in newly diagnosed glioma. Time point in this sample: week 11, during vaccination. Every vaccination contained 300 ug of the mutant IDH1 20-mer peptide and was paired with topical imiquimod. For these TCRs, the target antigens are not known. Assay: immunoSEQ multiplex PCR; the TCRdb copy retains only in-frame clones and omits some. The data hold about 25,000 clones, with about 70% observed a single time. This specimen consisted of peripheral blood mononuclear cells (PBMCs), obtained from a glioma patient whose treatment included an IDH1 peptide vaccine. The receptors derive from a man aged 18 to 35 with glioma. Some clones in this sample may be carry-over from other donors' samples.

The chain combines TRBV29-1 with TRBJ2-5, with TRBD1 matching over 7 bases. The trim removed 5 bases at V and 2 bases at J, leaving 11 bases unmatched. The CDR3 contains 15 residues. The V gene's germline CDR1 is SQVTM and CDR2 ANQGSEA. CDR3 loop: CSVRRQGTAQETQYF. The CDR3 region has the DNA TGCAGCGTTCGCCGGCAGGGGACAGCACAAGAGACCCAGTACTTC.

The CDR3 coding sequence is TGTGCCAGCAACTCCCAAGGACAGGGCAACTATGGCTACACCTTC. As protein: CASNSQGQGNYGYTF. The genes are TRBV7-9 and TRBJ1-2; 8 positions agree with TRBD1. V lost 7 bases and J lost 2; bases outside the gene matches: 9. This CDR3 has 15 amino acids. Germline V gene data show CDR1 as SEHNR and CDR2 as FQNEAQ (reference sequence).

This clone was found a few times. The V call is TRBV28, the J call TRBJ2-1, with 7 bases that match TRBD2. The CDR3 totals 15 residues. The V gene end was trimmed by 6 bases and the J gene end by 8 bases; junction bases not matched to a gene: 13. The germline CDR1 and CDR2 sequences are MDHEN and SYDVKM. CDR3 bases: TGTGCCAGCAGCCTCGGACTAGAGTATACCGATGAGCAGTTCTTC. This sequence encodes CASSLGLEYTDEQFF.

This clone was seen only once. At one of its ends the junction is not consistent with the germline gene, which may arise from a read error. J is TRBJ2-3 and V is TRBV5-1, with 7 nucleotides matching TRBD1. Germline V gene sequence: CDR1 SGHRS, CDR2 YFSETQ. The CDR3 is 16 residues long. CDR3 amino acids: CASSSEQGIGRFTLDF. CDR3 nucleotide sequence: TGCGCCAGCAGCTCAGAACAGGGGATCGGGCGTTTCACCTTGGATTTT.

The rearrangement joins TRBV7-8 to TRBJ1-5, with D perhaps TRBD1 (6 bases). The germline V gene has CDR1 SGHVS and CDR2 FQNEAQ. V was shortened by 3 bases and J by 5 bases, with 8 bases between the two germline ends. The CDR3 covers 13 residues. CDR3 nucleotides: TGTGCCAGCAGCTTCCCAGGGGATCAGCCCCAGCATTTT. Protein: CASSFPGDQPQHF.

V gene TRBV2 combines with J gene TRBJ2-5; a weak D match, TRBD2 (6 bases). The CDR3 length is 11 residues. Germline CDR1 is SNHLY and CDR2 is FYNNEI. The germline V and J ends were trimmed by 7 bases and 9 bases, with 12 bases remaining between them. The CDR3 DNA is TGTGCCAGCATTGACGGGGAGGCCCAGTACTTC. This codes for CASIDGEAQYF.

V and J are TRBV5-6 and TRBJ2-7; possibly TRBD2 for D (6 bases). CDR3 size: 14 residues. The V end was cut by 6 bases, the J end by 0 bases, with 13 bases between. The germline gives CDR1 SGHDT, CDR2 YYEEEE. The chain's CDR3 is CASTWLRGSYEQYF. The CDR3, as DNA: TGTGCCAGCACCTGGTTGCGGGGCTCCTACGAGCAGTACTTC.

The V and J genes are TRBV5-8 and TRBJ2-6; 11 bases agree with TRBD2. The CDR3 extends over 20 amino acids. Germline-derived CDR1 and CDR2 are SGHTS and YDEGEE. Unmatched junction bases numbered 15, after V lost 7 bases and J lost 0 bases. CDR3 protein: CASPYWASGGPSSGANVLTF. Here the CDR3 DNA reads TGTGCCAGCCCCTATTGGGCTAGCGGGGGGCCTAGCTCTGGGGCCAACGTCCTGACTTTC.

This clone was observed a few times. As DNA, the CDR3 is TGCAGCGTCGCCGGACAGCCGAACACTGAAGCTTTCTTT. This translates into CSVAGQPNTEAFF. The gene calls are TRBV29-1 and TRBJ1-1; perhaps TRBD1 as D (6 bases). CDR1 and CDR2 from the germline V gene are SQVTM and ANQGSEA. This CDR3 is built from 13 residues. Trimming left V 6 bases short and J 1 base short, with 12 bases between.

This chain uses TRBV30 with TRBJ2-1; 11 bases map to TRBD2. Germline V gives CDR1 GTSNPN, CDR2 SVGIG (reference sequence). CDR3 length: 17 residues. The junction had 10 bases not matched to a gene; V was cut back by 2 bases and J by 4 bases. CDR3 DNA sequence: TGTGCCTGGAGTTACCGATCGACTAGCGGGGATTACAATGAGCAGTTCTTC. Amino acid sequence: CAWSYRSTSGDYNEQFF.

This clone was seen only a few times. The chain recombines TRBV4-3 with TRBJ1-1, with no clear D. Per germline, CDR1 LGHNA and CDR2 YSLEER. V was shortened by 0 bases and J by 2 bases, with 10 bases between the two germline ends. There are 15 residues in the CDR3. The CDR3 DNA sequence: TGCGCCAGCAGCCAAGACGCAGGCAGCAACACTGAAGCTTTCTTT. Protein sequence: CASSQDAGSNTEAFF.

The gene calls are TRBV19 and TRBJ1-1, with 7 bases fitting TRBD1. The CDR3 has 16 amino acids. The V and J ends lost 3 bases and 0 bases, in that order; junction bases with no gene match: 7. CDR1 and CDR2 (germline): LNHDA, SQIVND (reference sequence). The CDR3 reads CASSMTHRGLNTEAFF. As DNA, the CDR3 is TGTGCCAGTAGTATGACTCACAGGGGCTTGAACACTGAAGCTTTCTTT.

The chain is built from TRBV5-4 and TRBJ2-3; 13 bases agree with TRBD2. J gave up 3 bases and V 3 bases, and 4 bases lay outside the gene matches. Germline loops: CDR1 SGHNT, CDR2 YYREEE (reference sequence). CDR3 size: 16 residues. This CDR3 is CASSSGLAGDTDTQYF. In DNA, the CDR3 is TGTGCCAGCAGCTCCGGACTAGCGGGGGATACAGATACGCAGTATTTT.

The CDR3 protein is CASSLGAAGRELFF. CDR3 DNA: TGTGCCAGCAGCTTAGGGGCAGCGGGAAGGGAGCTGTTTTTT. This sequence joins TRBV7-2 and TRBJ2-2; 7 nucleotides line up with TRBD2. The CDR3 extends over 14 amino acids. Losses at the gene ends were 1 base for V and 9 bases for J; bases not matched to a gene: 5. Germline CDR1 and CDR2: SGHTA and FQGNSA.

The CDR3: CASSSQPGGVETQYF. In nucleotides, the CDR3 is TGCGCCAGCAGCTCTCAACCGGGGGGGGTGGAGACCCAGTACTTC. V is TRBV5-1 and J is TRBJ2-5; TRBD2 matches 8 bases. Unmatched junction bases numbered 9, after V lost 3 bases and J lost 5 bases. The CDR3 length is 15 residues. Looked up from germline, CDR1 is SGHRS and CDR2 is YFSETQ.

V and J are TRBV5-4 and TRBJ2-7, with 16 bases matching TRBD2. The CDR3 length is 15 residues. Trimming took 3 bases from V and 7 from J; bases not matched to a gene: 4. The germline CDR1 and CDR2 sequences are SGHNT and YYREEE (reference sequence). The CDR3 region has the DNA TGTGCCAGCAGCTGGGGACTAGCGGGGGGGGAAGAGCAGTACTTC. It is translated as CASSWGLAGGEEQYF. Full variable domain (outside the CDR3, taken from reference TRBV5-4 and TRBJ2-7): ETGVTQSPTHLIKTRGQQVTLRCSSQSGHNTVSWYQQALGQGPQFIFQYYREEENGRGNFPPRFSGLQFPNYSSELNVNALELDDSALYLCASSWGLAGGEEQYFGPGTRLTVT.

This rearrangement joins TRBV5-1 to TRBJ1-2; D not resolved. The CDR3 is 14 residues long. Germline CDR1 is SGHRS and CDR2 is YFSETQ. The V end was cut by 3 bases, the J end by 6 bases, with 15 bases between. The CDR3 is CASSSRPRADGYTF. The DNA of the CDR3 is TGCGCCAGCAGCTCCAGACCTCGCGCGGATGGCTACACCTTC.

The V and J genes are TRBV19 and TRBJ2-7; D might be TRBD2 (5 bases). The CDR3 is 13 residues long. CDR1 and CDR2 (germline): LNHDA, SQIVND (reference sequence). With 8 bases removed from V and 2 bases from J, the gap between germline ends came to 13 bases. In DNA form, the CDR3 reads TGTGCCAGTGCTTACACCGGGACCTACGAGCAGTACTTC. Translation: CASAYTGTYEQYF.

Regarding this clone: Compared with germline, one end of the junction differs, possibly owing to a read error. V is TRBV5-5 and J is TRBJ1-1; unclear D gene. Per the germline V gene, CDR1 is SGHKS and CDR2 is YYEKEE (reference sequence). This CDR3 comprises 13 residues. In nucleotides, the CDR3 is TGTGCCAGCAGCTGGTGGTTCAACACGGAAGCTTTCTTT. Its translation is CASSWWFNTEAFF.

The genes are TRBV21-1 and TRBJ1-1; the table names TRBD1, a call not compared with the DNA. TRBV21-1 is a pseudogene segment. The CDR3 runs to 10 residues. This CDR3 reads CDRANTEAFF. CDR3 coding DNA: TGTGACAGGGCGAACACTGAAGCTTTCTTT.

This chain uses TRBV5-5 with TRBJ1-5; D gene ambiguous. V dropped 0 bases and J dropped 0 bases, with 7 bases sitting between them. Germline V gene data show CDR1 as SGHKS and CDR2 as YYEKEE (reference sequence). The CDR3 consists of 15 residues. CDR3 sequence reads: CASSLGLYSNQPQHF. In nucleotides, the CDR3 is TGTGCCAGCAGCTTGGGTCTTTATAGCAATCAGCCCCAGCATTTT. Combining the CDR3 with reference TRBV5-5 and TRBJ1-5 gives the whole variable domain DAGVTQSPTHLIKTRGQQVTLRCSPISGHKSVSWYQQVLGQGPQFIFQYYEKEERGRGNFPDRFSARQFPNYSSELNVNALLLGDSALYLCASSLGLYSNQPQHFGDGTRLSIL.